The present TCR beta chain was sequenced within a study of naive and memory T cell subsets. V was clipped by 5 bases and J by 8 bases, with 13 bases between them. The CDR3 has 13 residues. Germline-derived CDR1 and CDR2 are SGHTA and FQGNSA. An equimolar mix of two oligonucleotides served as the beta constant-region primer for TRBC1 and TRBC2. TCRdb re-analysed the UMI-ligation and nested PCR reads in MiXCR, keeping a single row per CDR3 protein. The data hold 120,000 to 150,000 distinct CDR3 sequences, with approximately 15% observed a single time. Cells stained for CD3, CD4, CD8, CD45RA, CD27 and viability were sorted into four CD45RA/CD27 subsets.

The sequenced sample was naive CD4+ T cells from blood. The sequence came from a human donor in good health. The rearrangement uses TRBV7-2 and TRBJ2-4; D is unclear. In DNA form, the CDR3 reads TGTGCCAGCAGCGACCCGGGCCGGGACATTCAGTACTTC. It is translated as CASSDPGRDIQYF.